The sequence of this T cell receptor beta chain was determined in a study of blood T cell repertoires in COVID-19. Study information: Nucleic acid was either cDNA or gDNA, and it came from T cells, B-cell-depleted T cells, or PBMCs.

Per the study methods: Amplified reference gene primers provided the basis for estimating nucleated cell counts. Clones were sequenced by immunoSEQ multiplex PCR, and TCRdb holds only the in-frame ones, with some missing. V, J and clone size are those of that table, while D and trimming were read from the DNA. This table holds roughly 56,000 clones, around 89% found once. This clone occurred once. This CDR3 has 15 amino acids. Germline lookup yields CDR1 SNHLY and CDR2 FYNNEI. V lost 8 bases to trimming and J lost 5 bases; unmatched junction nucleotides: 8. This sequence was found in a man in his fifties or sixties with active COVID-19. This chain joins TRBV2 and TRBJ2-3; 12 nucleotides match TRBD2. The sequencing sample was made of peripheral blood. The DNA for the CDR3 is TGTGCCAGCCTCGGACTGACTAGCGGGGGAGATACGCAGTATTTT. Translation gives CASLGLTSGGDTQYF.